This T cell receptor beta chain was captured by sequencing in a study of T cell responses to AZD1222 COVID-19 vaccine. Overall study results and limits: White British donors predominated, females outnumbered males, and clonal diversity was possibly underestimated. Spike regions recognized by vaccine-associated CD4 TCRs spanned the protein, led by 160-218 and 743-854.

TCRdb's table, derived via immunoSEQ multiplex PCR, lists solely in-frame clones and lacks some. Among about 180,000 clones, 85% to 90% were seen once, and the ten largest hold 6% to 8%. About this clone: Its antigen is not known.

CDR1 and CDR2 from the germline V gene are SGHTA and FQGNSA. V was clipped by 0 bases and J by 7 bases, with 12 bases between them. The CDR3 is made up of 15 amino acids. This receptor was taken from an adult in good health. The chain has TRBV7-2 and TRBJ1-4; maybe TRBD1 (6 bases). This sample comprised peripheral blood, obtained on day 0 of AZD1222 vaccination. CDR3 protein: CASSLAGAGTEKLFF. The CDR3 DNA sequence: TGTGCCAGCAGCTTAGCGGGGGCAGGGACTGAAAAACTGTTTTTT.